One sample yielded the 18 T cell receptor beta chains listed below, sequenced in a study of cytomegalovirus exposure and HLA in healthy donors. 60 Vbeta and 13 Jbeta primers were used in PCR. Method: immunoSEQ multiplex PCR; TCRdb's copy keeps in-frame clones and lacks some. The sample carries roughly 180,000 clones, more than 65% recorded once. Input material: PBMCs. The receptors originated from a male donor in good health and CMV-seronegative.

V usage is TRBV6-5 and J usage is TRBJ1-5; no definite D call. Germline CDR1 reads MNHEY; CDR2 reads SVGAGI. With 0 bases removed from V and 4 bases from J, the gap between germline ends came to 10 bases. This CDR3 contains 15 residues. The CDR3 DNA is TGTGCCAGCAGTTACTCGAAAGGGAGTAATCAGCCCCAGCATTTT. It is translated as CASSYSKGSNQPQHF.

The rearrangement joins TRBV5-1 to TRBJ2-7, with 8 nucleotides matching TRBD2. The CDR3 covers 13 residues. J gave up 6 bases and V 5 bases, and 7 bases lay outside the gene matches. Per the germline V gene, CDR1 is SGHRS and CDR2 is YFSETQ. The CDR3 sequence is CASSVSGTGEQYF. In DNA, the CDR3 is TGCGCCAGCAGTGTTAGCGGGACCGGCGAGCAGTACTTC.

This rearrangement joins TRBV9 to TRBJ1-2; 12 nucleotides match TRBD1. Germline CDR1 is SGDLS and CDR2 is YYNGEE. V was clipped by 0 bases and J by 4 bases; unmatched bases: 7. The CDR3 is 17 residues long. CDR3 in amino acids: CASSVGDRGLFGYGYTF. The CDR3 DNA reads as TGTGCCAGCAGCGTAGGGGACAGGGGGCTTTTCGGCTATGGCTACACCTTC.

This clone was observed a handful of times. The chain couples TRBV5-1 to TRBJ2-3; TRBD2 agrees at 13 bases. The junction had 3 bases not matched to a gene; V was cut back by 4 bases and J by 1 base. The CDR3 has 16 amino acids. Germline V gene lookup returns CDR1 SGHRS and CDR2 YFSETQ. The CDR3 DNA sequence: TGCGCCAGCAGCACAGGACTAGCGGGGGGCACAGATACGCAGTATTTT. This translates into CASSTGLAGGTDTQYF.

The chain recombines TRBV5-1 with TRBJ1-1; D is ambiguous. Trimming shortened V by 3 bases and J by 1 base, and 4 bases separated the two germline ends. Germline CDR1 and CDR2: SGHRS and YFSETQ. The CDR3 has 12 amino acids. CDR3 amino acids: CASSSGNTEAFF. For the CDR3, the DNA is TGCGCCAGCAGCTCCGGGAACACTGAAGCTTTCTTT. Full variable domain (remainder filled in from reference TRBV5-1 and TRBJ1-1): KAGVTQTPRYLIKTRGQQVTLSCSPISGHRSVSWYQQTPGQGLQFLFEYFSETQRNKGNFPGRFSGRQFSNSRSEMNVSTLELGDSALYLCASSSGNTEAFFGQGTRLTVV.

This chain connects TRBV30 to TRBJ1-1; the D gene is possibly TRBD1 (5 bases). Per the germline V gene, CDR1 is GTSNPN and CDR2 is SVGIG (reference sequence). CDR3 length equals 13 residues. Trimming removed 0 bases from V and 4 bases from J, with 9 bases in between. CDR3 loop: CAWSVGATTEAFF. CDR3 in DNA: TGTGCCTGGAGTGTTGGGGCTACCACTGAAGCTTTCTTT.

In this sample, this clone turned up a few times. V and J are TRBV7-7 and TRBJ2-1; 8 bases fit TRBD2. V was clipped by 5 bases and J by 4 bases; unmatched bases: 13. Germline assignment: CDR1 SSHAT and CDR2 FNYEAQ (reference sequence). This CDR3 is 17 amino acids long. CDR3 DNA sequence: TGTGCCAGCAGCCAGAACCCCCAGCGGGAGTGGTACAATGAGCAGTTCTTC. Its translation: CASSQNPQREWYNEQFF. The full variable domain, in which reference TRBV7-7 and TRBJ2-1 provide the parts outside the CDR3, is GAGVSQSPRYKVTKRGQDVTLRCDPISSHATLYWYQQALGQGPEFLTYFNYEAQPDKSGLPSDRFSAERPEGSISTLTIQRTEQRDSAMYRCASSQNPQREWYNEQFFGPGTRLTVL.

The rearrangement uses TRBV2 and TRBJ2-5; D gene ambiguous. The J call may be incorrect, as the DNA end agrees better with TRBJ2-7. This CDR3 comprises 11 residues. The germline V gene encodes CDR1 SNHLY and CDR2 FYNNEI. CDR3: CASSRTYEQYF. CDR3 nucleotide sequence: TGTGCCAGCAGTCGCACCTACGAGCAGTACTTC.

This sequence joins TRBV27 and TRBJ1-5; D gene unclear. CDR1 is MNHEY, CDR2 SMNVEV, per germline (reference sequence). This CDR3 has 14 amino acids. Trimming took off 6 bases at V and 1 base at J, with 10 bases between the two ends. The DNA for the CDR3 is TGTGCCAGCAGAAACAGCGGAAGCAATCAGCCCCAGCATTTT. Translation gives CASRNSGSNQPQHF.

This clone appeared a single time. The CDR3 DNA is TGTGCCAGCAGGGACTCCGAGGGCCATTACGAGCAGTACTTC. Its translation: CASRDSEGHYEQYF. This chain links TRBV2 with TRBJ2-7; D might be TRBD2 (5 bases). V gave up 6 bases and J gave up 4 bases, with 16 bases separating them. Germline V CDR1 and CDR2: SNHLY, FYNNEI. This CDR3 is built from 14 residues.

The chain recombines TRBV5-4 with TRBJ2-2; 7 bases line up with TRBD2. The length of the CDR3 is 16 residues. Germline CDR1 SGHNT, CDR2 YYREEE (reference sequence). The V and J ends lost 1 base and 1 base, in that order; junction bases with no gene match: 4. This chain's CDR3 is CASSLPPGGNTGELFF. CDR3 coding DNA: TGTGCCAGCAGCTTGCCCCCGGGGGGGAACACCGGGGAGCTGTTTTTT.

The genes are TRBV18 and TRBJ2-4; possibly TRBD1 for D (6 bases). Between the trimmed V and J ends, which lost 3 bases and 3 bases, there was a span of 9 bases. Per germline, CDR1 KGHSH and CDR2 LQKENI. CDR3 length: 14 amino acids. The chain's CDR3 is CASSPRDIKNIQYF. The CDR3 DNA reads TGTGCCAGCTCACCCCGGGACATCAAAAACATTCAGTACTTC.

V gene TRBV7-9 combines with J gene TRBJ2-2, with 8 bases identical to TRBD2. This CDR3 is 19 amino acids long. Germline CDR1 is SEHNR and CDR2 is FQNEAQ (reference sequence). Trimming cost V 5 bases and J 6 bases; bases outside gene matches: 20. The CDR3 bases are TGTGCCAGCAGCCCCAGGGTAGCGGGAAATTTACGGGAACCCGGGGAGCTGTTTTTT. Translating gives CASSPRVAGNLREPGELFF.

This clone was counted only a few times. The chain carries TRBV27 and TRBJ2-3, with D tentatively TRBD2 (5 bases). CDR3 size: 15 residues. Germline loops: CDR1 MNHEY, CDR2 SMNVEV (reference sequence). V gave up 5 bases and J gave up 4 bases, with 16 bases separating them. CDR3: CASSPEGRAADTQYF. Written as DNA, the CDR3 is TGTGCCAGCAGTCCCGAAGGCCGAGCGGCAGATACGCAGTATTTT.

J is TRBJ2-3 and V is TRBV4-2; D not certain. Germline V gives CDR1 LGHNA, CDR2 YNFKEQ. V lost 4 bases to trimming and J lost 2 bases, with 7 bases between them. The CDR3 consists of 13 residues. CDR3 protein: CASSPEYTDTQYF. The DNA of the CDR3 is TGTGCCAGCAGCCCCGAGTACACAGATACGCAGTATTTT.

The chain employs TRBV29-1 and TRBJ2-3, with 9 bases fitting TRBD1. The CDR3 has 13 residues. The germline CDR1 and CDR2 sequences are SQVTM and ANQGSEA. V trimming: 8 bases; J trimming: 3 bases; junction bases outside the gene matches: 6. The CDR3 nucleotides are TGCAGCATAACAGGGGGCAATACAGATACGCAGTATTTT. Translated: CSITGGNTDTQYF.

The V call is TRBV14, the J call TRBJ2-1, with D hard to call. This CDR3 has 13 residues. Trimming stripped 1 base from V and 9 bases from J, with 10 bases between. From germline, CDR1 is SGHDN and CDR2 FVKESK. The CDR3 loop reads CASSQGLVIEQFF. In DNA, the CDR3 is TGTGCCAGCAGCCAAGGGCTAGTCATTGAGCAGTTCTTC.

This sequence joins TRBV30 and TRBJ1-2; TRBD1 agrees at 8 bases. Germline CDR1 and CDR2: GTSNPN and SVGIG (reference sequence). J gave up 7 bases and V 3 bases, and 10 bases lay outside the gene matches. The length of the CDR3 is 14 residues. The CDR3 DNA reads as TGTGCCTGGAGCCGACAGGGGTTGGAGAGTGGCTACACCTTC. It is translated as CAWSRQGLESGYTF.